One sample yielded the 25 T cell receptor beta chains listed below, sequenced in a study of shared clonotypes between healthy human individuals. Sequenced by immunoSEQ multiplex PCR; TCRdb stores in-frame clones only, minus some. The table lists more than 2,000,000 clones, 80% to 95% of them singletons. Material for sequencing was naive CD4+ T cells from PBMCs. Subset meaning: CD45RA+ positively selected. These receptors all stem from a man younger than 35 in good health. Some clones in this sample may be carry-over from other donors' samples.

The J gene is TRBJ1-2, the V gene TRBV2; D gene ambiguous. Germline loops: CDR1 SNHLY, CDR2 FYNNEI. This CDR3 is 15 amino acids long. V was clipped by 0 bases and J by 7 bases, with 15 bases between them. CDR3 loop: CASSEARAVGSGYTF. For the CDR3, the DNA is TGTGCCAGCAGTGAAGCGAGGGCCGTGGGCAGTGGCTACACCTTC. The full variable domain, completed using reference TRBV2 and TRBJ1-2, is EPEVTQTPSHQVTQMGQEVILRCVPISNHLYFYWYRQILGQKVEFLVSFYNNEISEKSEIFDDQFSVERPDGSNFTLKIRSTKLEDSAMYFCASSEARAVGSGYTFGSGTRLTVV.

The chain links TRBV9 to TRBJ2-1; the match to TRBD2 covers 16 bases. The CDR3 is 16 amino acids. Germline V gives CDR1 SGDLS, CDR2 YYNGEE. Trimming removed 4 bases from V and 6 bases from J; junction bases left unmatched: 4. CDR3 DNA: TGTGCCAGCAGCTTCGGGACTAGCGGGAGGGCCAATGAGCAGTTCTTC. Protein: CASSFGTSGRANEQFF.

The chain combines TRBV7-8 with TRBJ2-7, with a possible D match to TRBD2 (5 bases). The CDR3 totals 16 residues. V lost 1 base and J 0 bases, leaving 13 bases between the germline ends. CDR1 is SGHVS, CDR2 FQNEAQ, per germline. The CDR3 reads CASSLGSGLSSYEQYF. DNA for the CDR3: TGTGCCAGCAGCTTAGGGAGCGGACTCAGCTCCTACGAGCAGTACTTC.

This chain links TRBV9 with TRBJ2-7; unclear D gene. The V gene lost 3 bases and the J gene lost 2 bases, with 9 bases spanning the gap. The CDR3 length is 13 residues. The V gene's germline CDR1 is SGDLS and CDR2 YYNGEE. CDR3 region: CASSGARPYEQYF. The CDR3, as DNA: TGTGCCAGCAGCGGAGCCCGGCCCTACGAGCAGTACTTC.

The chain has TRBV4-3 and TRBJ2-7, with a tentative D call TRBD1 (5 bases). The CDR3 has 15 residues. Trimming took off 1 base at V and 5 bases at J, with 15 bases between the two ends. The V gene's germline CDR1 is LGHNA and CDR2 YSLEER. CDR3 region: CASSQVRAGYHEQYF. CDR3 nucleotides: TGCGCCAGCAGCCAAGTCCGAGCAGGGTACCACGAGCAGTACTTC.

The V and J genes are TRBV7-2 and TRBJ2-7; 9 bases align to TRBD2. Germline loops: CDR1 SGHTA, CDR2 FQGNSA. Trimming at V came to 1 base and at J to 5 bases, leaving 6 bases not matched to a gene. The CDR3 is 15 residues long. The CDR3 nucleotides are TGTGCCAGCAGCTTAGGGGCCGGGACTAGCAACGAGCAGTACTTC. It yields the protein CASSLGAGTSNEQYF. The whole variable domain, remainder taken from reference TRBV7-2 and TRBJ2-7, is GAGVSQSPSNKVTEKGKDVELRCDPISGHTALYWYRQSLGQGLEFLIYFQGNSAPDKSGLPSDRFSAERTGGSVSTLTIQRTQQEDSAVYLCASSLGAGTSNEQYFGPGTRLTVT.

Details on this clone: Other nucleotide sequences from this sample produce the same CDR3. V usage is TRBV9 and J usage is TRBJ2-1, with TRBD2 matching over 8 bases. The V gene end was trimmed by 1 base and the J gene end by 0 bases; junction bases not matched to a gene: 3. This CDR3 has 16 residues. From germline, CDR1 is SGDLS and CDR2 YYNGEE. Written as DNA, the CDR3 is TGTGCCAGCAGCGTAACGAGCGGGAGCTCCTACAATGAGCAGTTCTTC. This codes for CASSVTSGSSYNEQFF.

This chain connects TRBV18 to TRBJ1-2; 7 bases line up with TRBD1. The V gene's germline CDR1 is KGHSH and CDR2 LQKENI. This CDR3 is 11 amino acids long. Germline trimming cut 6 bases from V and 14 bases from J; bases unmatched to any gene: 9. The CDR3 here is CASSLTGTATF. Written as DNA, the CDR3 is TGTGCCAGCTCGCTAACCGGGACAGCGACCTTC.

The V and J genes are TRBV28 and TRBJ1-5; unclear D gene. V shed 3 bases and J shed 5 bases, with 14 bases lying between them. Per germline, CDR1 MDHEN and CDR2 SYDVKM. The CDR3 is 15 residues long. CDR3 residues: CASSFLERSDQPQHF. The CDR3 coding sequence is TGTGCCAGCAGTTTCCTGGAAAGGAGTGATCAGCCCCAGCATTTT.

V and J are TRBV5-6 and TRBJ2-7; D assignment may be TRBD1 or TRBD2 (5 bases each). This CDR3 has 12 residues. The V end lost 4 bases, the J end lost 6 bases, and 11 bases lay between the germline ends. The germline CDR1 and CDR2 sequences are SGHDT and YYEEEE. The CDR3: CASSRGRGEQYF. CDR3 nucleotide sequence: TGTGCCAGCAGCAGGGGTCGGGGCGAGCAGTACTTC.

Points on this clone: The sample has other DNA sequences that encode this CDR3 too. The V and J genes are TRBV2 and TRBJ1-1; D is uncertain. The V end lost 5 bases, the J end lost 2 bases, and 9 bases lay between the germline ends. Per germline, CDR1 SNHLY and CDR2 FYNNEI. This CDR3 is built from 13 residues. CDR3 amino acids: CASSPQLNTEAFF. The CDR3, as DNA: TGTGCCAGCAGTCCCCAACTCAACACTGAAGCTTTCTTT.

This chain connects TRBV6-5 to TRBJ1-2, with D unclear. The V and J ends lost 3 bases and 0 bases respectively, with 11 bases between them. The CDR3 is 15 amino acids. Germline V lookup: CDR1 MNHEY, CDR2 SVGAGI. The CDR3 nucleotides read TGTGCCAGCAGTTATTTGGCTGAAGCTAACTATGGCTACACCTTC. Translated: CASSYLAEANYGYTF.

The chain employs TRBV28 and TRBJ2-7; D is ambiguous. The CDR3 is 12 amino acids. Germline CDR1 is MDHEN and CDR2 is SYDVKM. Trimming stripped 3 bases from V and 4 bases from J, with 7 bases between. CDR3 in amino acids: CASSFIGYEQYF. CDR3 in DNA: TGTGCCAGCAGTTTCATAGGTTACGAGCAGTACTTC. Full variable domain (outside the CDR3, taken from reference TRBV28 and TRBJ2-7): DVKVTQSSRYLVKRTGEKVFLECVQDMDHENMFWYRQDPGLGLRLIYFSYDVKMKEKGDIPEGYSVSREKKERFSLILESASTNQTSMYLCASSFIGYEQYFGPGTRLTVT.

Regarding this clone: Other DNA sequences from this sample encode an identical CDR3 as well. The gene calls are TRBV28 and TRBJ1-5; D is unresolved. V lost 1 base to trimming and J lost 4 bases, with 11 bases between them. Germline V CDR1 and CDR2: MDHEN, SYDVKM. The CDR3 sequence is 15 residues long. CDR3 nucleotide sequence: TGTGCCAGCAGTTTATCCGGGTCTGGTAATCAGCCCCAGCATTTT. The encoded protein is CASSLSGSGNQPQHF.

This chain uses TRBV30 with TRBJ2-1, with 9 positions matching TRBD2. The germline V gene has CDR1 GTSNPN and CDR2 SVGIG (reference sequence). The length of the CDR3 is 14 residues. V trimming: 2 bases; J trimming: 4 bases; junction bases outside the gene matches: 3. The DNA for the CDR3 is TGTGCCTGGAGTTCGCTAGCGGGATACAATGAGCAGTTCTTC. This translates into CAWSSLAGYNEQFF.

This rearrangement joins TRBV7-9 to TRBJ1-2, with TRBD1 as a possible D gene (5 bases). This CDR3 is built from 16 residues. With 0 bases removed from V and 4 bases from J, the gap between germline ends came to 15 bases. The V gene's germline CDR1 is SEHNR and CDR2 FQNEAQ (reference sequence). The chain's CDR3 is CASSLAAPDSSYGYTF. DNA for the CDR3: TGTGCCAGCAGCTTAGCGGCACCCGACAGCTCCTATGGCTACACCTTC.

The J gene is TRBJ2-7, the V gene TRBV21-1; the D segment call TRBD2 is taken from the table without a DNA check. TRBV21-1 represents a pseudogene. The CDR3 has 16 residues. The CDR3 region has the DNA TGTGCCAGCAGTCCTAAAGAGAGTCTAGCGGTCTACGAGCAGTACTTC. This gives the protein CASSPKESLAVYEQYF.

V gene TRBV29-1 combines with J gene TRBJ1-4, with D perhaps TRBD1 (5 bases). Trimming shortened V by 5 bases and J by 4 bases, and 11 bases separated the two germline ends. CDR1 and CDR2 (germline): SQVTM, ANQGSEA. The CDR3 consists of 13 residues. The CDR3 is CSVKGWDNEKLFF. CDR3 nucleotide sequence: TGCAGCGTTAAGGGGTGGGATAATGAAAAACTGTTTTTT.

The CDR3 nucleotides read TGTGCCAGCAGTGCCTCCGGGACAGGGTCGTTCGAGCAGTACTTC. It codes for CASSASGTGSFEQYF. The genes are TRBV25-1 and TRBJ2-7, with 9 bases aligning to TRBD1. Germline-derived CDR1 and CDR2 are MGHDK and SYGVNS. Losses at the gene ends were 4 bases for V and 6 bases for J; bases not matched to a gene: 10. The CDR3 consists of 15 residues.

With regard to this clone: The sample carries other DNA sequences with the same CDR3. The chain couples TRBV5-1 to TRBJ2-5; D remains ambiguous. This CDR3 is 13 amino acids long. Germline V lookup: CDR1 SGHRS, CDR2 YFSETQ. Trimming cost V 1 base and J 2 bases, with 6 bases left between them. The CDR3 is CASSLTVQETQYF. DNA of the CDR3: TGCGCCAGCAGCTTGACGGTGCAAGAGACCCAGTACTTC.

Comments on this clone: Other DNA sequences in this sample translate to the same CDR3. V is TRBV28 and J is TRBJ1-3; 8 bases align to TRBD1. With V trimmed by 5 bases and J by 3 bases, 3 bases remained unmatched. Germline CDR1 and CDR2: MDHEN and SYDVKM. The CDR3 contains 14 residues. DNA of the CDR3: TGTGCCAGCAGTGGACAGGGAAGTGGAAACACCATATATTTT. Protein: CASSGQGSGNTIYF.

The chain combines TRBV4-3 with TRBJ1-5; D is unresolved. Trimming cost V 4 bases and J 0 bases, with 7 bases left between them. The CDR3 contains 14 residues. Germline values: CDR1 LGHNA, CDR2 YSLEER. Here the CDR3 DNA reads TGCGCCAGCAGCCGCCAATATAGCAATCAGCCCCAGCATTTT. Residues: CASSRQYSNQPQHF.

This clone was found once. The chain couples TRBV7-9 to TRBJ2-1, with TRBD1 matching over 7 bases. V gave up 5 bases and J gave up 2 bases; unmatched junction bases: 3. In germline, CDR1 is SEHNR, CDR2 FQNEAQ (reference sequence). The CDR3 sequence is 14 residues long. CDR3 region: CASSVGTAYNEQFF. CDR3 DNA sequence: TGTGCCAGCAGCGTTGGGACAGCCTACAATGAGCAGTTCTTC.

This chain uses TRBV2 with TRBJ1-2, with D perhaps matching TRBD1 (5 bases). CDR3 length: 15 residues. Germline CDR1 and CDR2: SNHLY and FYNNEI. V lost 3 bases and J lost 3, with 14 bases in between. The DNA for the CDR3 is TGTGCCAGCAGTGATAGGACCGACAGTCACTATGGCTACACCTTC. It yields the protein CASSDRTDSHYGYTF.

The chain employs TRBV6-1 and TRBJ2-1; 9 bases align to TRBD2. V trimming: 5 bases; J trimming: 4 bases; junction bases outside the gene matches: 6. CDR3 size: 15 residues. CDR1 and CDR2 (germline): MNHNS, SASEGT. Here the CDR3 reads CASSLSGGVYNEQFF. The CDR3 DNA sequence: TGTGCCAGCAGTCTTAGCGGGGGAGTTTACAATGAGCAGTTCTTC.